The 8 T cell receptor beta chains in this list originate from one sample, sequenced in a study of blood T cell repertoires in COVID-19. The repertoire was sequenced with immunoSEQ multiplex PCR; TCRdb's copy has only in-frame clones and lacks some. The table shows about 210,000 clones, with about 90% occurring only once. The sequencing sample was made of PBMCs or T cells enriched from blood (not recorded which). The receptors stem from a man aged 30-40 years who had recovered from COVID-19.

The CDR3 reads CASSYLGNYGYTF. The CDR3 region has the DNA TGTGCCAGCAGTTACCTCGGGAACTATGGCTACACCTTC. The rearrangement uses TRBV6-5 and TRBJ1-2, with D hard to call. The V gene lost 2 bases and the J gene lost 2 bases, with 6 bases spanning the gap. The CDR3 spans 13 residues. Germline CDR1 and CDR2: MNHEY and SVGAGI.

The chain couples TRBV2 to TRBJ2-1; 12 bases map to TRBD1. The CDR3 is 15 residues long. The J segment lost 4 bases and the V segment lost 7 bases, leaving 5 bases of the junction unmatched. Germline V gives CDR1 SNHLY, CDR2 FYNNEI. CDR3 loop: CASIPGQGAYNEQFF. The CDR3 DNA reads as TGTGCCAGCATTCCGGGACAGGGGGCTTACAATGAGCAGTTCTTC. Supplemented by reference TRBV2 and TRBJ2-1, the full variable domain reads EPEVTQTPSHQVTQMGQEVILRCVPISNHLYFYWYRQILGQKVEFLVSFYNNEISEKSEIFDDQFSVERPDGSNFTLKIRSTKLEDSAMYFCASIPGQGAYNEQFFGPGTRLTVL.

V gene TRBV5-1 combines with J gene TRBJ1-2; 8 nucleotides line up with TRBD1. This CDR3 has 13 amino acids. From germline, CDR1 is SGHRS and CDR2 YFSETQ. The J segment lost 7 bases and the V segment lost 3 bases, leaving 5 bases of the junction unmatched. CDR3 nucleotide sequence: TGCGCCAGCAGCTCCGGACAGGGTAGTGGCTACACCTTC. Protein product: CASSSGQGSGYTF.

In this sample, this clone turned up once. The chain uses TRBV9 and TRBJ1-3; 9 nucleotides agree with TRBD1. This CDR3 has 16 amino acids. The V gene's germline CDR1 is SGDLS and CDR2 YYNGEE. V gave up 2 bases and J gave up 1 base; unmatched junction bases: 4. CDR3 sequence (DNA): TGTGCCAGCAGCGTGGACAGGGGTACATCTGGAAACACCATATATTTT. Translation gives CASSVDRGTSGNTIYF.

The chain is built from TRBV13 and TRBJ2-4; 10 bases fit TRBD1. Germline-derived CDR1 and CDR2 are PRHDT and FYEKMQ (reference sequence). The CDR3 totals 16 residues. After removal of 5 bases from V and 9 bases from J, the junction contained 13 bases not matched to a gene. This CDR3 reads CASSHNRDRGSIIQYF. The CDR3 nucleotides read TGTGCCAGCAGCCATAACCGGGACAGGGGTTCTATCATTCAGTACTTC. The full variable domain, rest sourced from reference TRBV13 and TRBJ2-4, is AAGVIQSPRHLIKEKRETATLKCYPIPRHDTVYWYQQGPGQDPQFLISFYEKMQSDKGSIPDRFSAQQFSDYHSELNMSSLELGDSALYFCASSHNRDRGSIIQYFGAGTRLSVL.

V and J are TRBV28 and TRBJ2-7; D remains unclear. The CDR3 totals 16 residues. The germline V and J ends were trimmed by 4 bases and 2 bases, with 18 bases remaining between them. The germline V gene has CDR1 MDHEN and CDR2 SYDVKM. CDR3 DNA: TGTGCCAGCAGTTCCTTCCCCCTTTCCACAGCCTACGAGCAGTACTTC. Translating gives CASSSFPLSTAYEQYF.

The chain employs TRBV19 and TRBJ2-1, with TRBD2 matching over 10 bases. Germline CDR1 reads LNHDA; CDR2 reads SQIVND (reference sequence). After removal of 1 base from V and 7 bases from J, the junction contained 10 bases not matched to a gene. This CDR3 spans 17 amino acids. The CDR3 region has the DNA TGTGCCAGTAGTATAGGAAGCCCTAGCGGGAGTAAGAATGAGCAGTTCTTC. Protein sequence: CASSIGSPSGSKNEQFF.

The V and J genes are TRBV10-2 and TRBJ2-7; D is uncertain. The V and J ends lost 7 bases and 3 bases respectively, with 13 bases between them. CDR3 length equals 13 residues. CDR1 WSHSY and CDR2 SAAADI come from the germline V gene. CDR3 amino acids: CASIPGSSYEQYF. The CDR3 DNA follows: TGCGCCAGCATACCCGGGTCGAGCTACGAGCAGTACTTC.